This TCR beta chain came from a study of CD8+CD57+ T cells in acquired aplastic anemia. Genomic DNA was employed as the template in profiling TCR beta VDJ and CDR3. TCRdb redid the calling of the reads with MiXCR, one entry per CDR3 protein. The data contain 400,000 to 500,000 distinct CDR3 sequences, just under 70% of them singletons. The CDR3 totals 15 residues. Germline-derived CDR1 and CDR2 are GTSNPN and SVGIG (reference sequence). V trimming: 3 bases; J trimming: 6 bases; junction bases outside the gene matches: 11. The table lists this clonotype with many counts. V gene TRBV30 combines with J gene TRBJ2-1, with 7 nucleotides matching TRBD2. Input material: sorted CD4+, CD8+, or CD8+CD57+ T cells (not recorded which) from PBMCs. The receptor comes from a human donor in good health, serving as a control. The chain's CDR3 is CAWSPAGKGGNEQFF. CDR3 bases: TGTGCCTGGAGCCCAGCGGGGAAGGGAGGCAATGAGCAGTTCTTC. The full variable domain, completed using reference TRBV30 and TRBJ2-1, is SQTIHQWPATLVQPVGSPLSLECTVEGTSNPNLYWYRQAAGRGLQLLFYSVGIGQISSEVPQNLSASRPQDRQFILSSKKLLLSDSGFYLCAWSPAGKGGNEQFFGPGTRLTVL.